One and the same sample provided the 14 T cell receptor beta chains below, sequenced in a study of T cell responses to AZD1222 COVID-19 vaccine. Clones were sequenced by immunoSEQ multiplex PCR, and TCRdb holds only the in-frame ones, with some missing. The sample includes about 110,000 clones, 70% to 90% of them seen just once. The sample consisted of peripheral blood, taken on day 0 of AZD1222 vaccination. Receptors originate from an adult in good health.

The chain joins TRBV30 to TRBJ1-4; D gene ambiguous. Germline V gene sequence: CDR1 GTSNPN, CDR2 SVGIG (reference sequence). The CDR3 length is 13 residues. V was cut by 1 base and J by 0 bases, with 3 bases left in between. The CDR3 bases are TGTGCCTGGAGTGGGGCAACTAATGAAAAACTGTTTTTT. It yields the protein CAWSGATNEKLFF.

V usage is TRBV28 and J usage is TRBJ2-7; D might be TRBD2 (5 bases). The CDR3 is made up of 13 amino acids. The germline gives CDR1 MDHEN, CDR2 SYDVKM. V lost 3 bases and J 3 bases, leaving 9 bases between the germline ends. The CDR3 reads CASSLEVNYEQYF. For the CDR3, the DNA is TGTGCCAGCAGTTTGGAGGTGAACTACGAGCAGTACTTC.

The chain uses TRBV19 and TRBJ2-1; 9 bases align to TRBD1. CDR3 length equals 15 residues. J lost 8 bases, V lost 3 bases, and 8 bases had no gene match. Germline V gene sequence: CDR1 LNHDA, CDR2 SQIVND (reference sequence). The CDR3 is CASSIGTGLRDEQFF. CDR3 DNA sequence: TGTGCCAGTAGTATCGGGACAGGGCTTAGGGATGAGCAGTTCTTC. Full variable domain (missing parts from reference TRBV19 and TRBJ2-1): DGGITQSPKYLFRKEGQNVTLSCEQNLNHDAMYWYRQDPGQGLRLIYYSQIVNDFQKGDIAEGYSVSREKKESFPLTVTSAQKNPTAFYLCASSIGTGLRDEQFFGPGTRLTVL.

This chain joins TRBV4-1 and TRBJ2-7; D call uncertain. Trimming shortened V by 0 bases and J by 4 bases, and 10 bases separated the two germline ends. Germline V gene sequence: CDR1 MGHRA, CDR2 YSYEKL. The length of the CDR3 is 14 residues. CDR3 sequence: CASSQDLDGYEQYF. As DNA, the CDR3 is TGCGCCAGCAGCCAAGACCTGGACGGATACGAGCAGTACTTC.

CDR3 sequence reads: CASSLNRGPNEKLFF. The DNA of the CDR3 is TGCGCCAGCAGCTTGAACAGGGGACCCAATGAAAAACTGTTTTTT. J is TRBJ1-4 and V is TRBV5-1; 7 bases match TRBD1. The CDR3 has 15 residues. The V gene end was trimmed by 1 base and the J gene end by 5 bases; junction bases not matched to a gene: 5. Germline V gene sequence: CDR1 SGHRS, CDR2 YFSETQ.

This chain joins TRBV10-3 and TRBJ1-6, with D possibly matching TRBD1 (5 bases). The germline CDR1 and CDR2 sequences are ENHRY and SYGVKD. This CDR3 spans 13 amino acids. V was pared by 6 bases and J by 3 bases, with 6 bases between. In DNA, the CDR3 is TGTGCCATCAGGGGACTCTATAATTCACCCCTCCACTTT. Translated, it gives CAIRGLYNSPLHF.

This clone was counted only a few times. CDR3 DNA sequence: TGTGCCACCACATCAAGTCTTCAGGGGAACACTGAAGCTTTCTTT. This sequence encodes CATTSSLQGNTEAFF. This rearrangement joins TRBV6-5 to TRBJ1-1; D may be TRBD1 (5 bases). V was cut by 10 bases and J by 1 base, with 19 bases left in between. Germline lookup yields CDR1 MNHEY and CDR2 SVGAGI. The CDR3 is made up of 15 amino acids.

The chain carries TRBV27 and TRBJ2-7; D is possibly TRBD2 (5 bases). V was clipped by 3 bases and J by 7 bases, with 13 bases between them. CDR1 MNHEY and CDR2 SMNVEV come from the germline V gene (reference sequence). This CDR3 contains 13 residues. The CDR3 spells CASSFVGAGEQYF. In nucleotides, the CDR3 is TGTGCCAGCAGTTTTGTGGGCGCGGGTGAGCAGTACTTC.

The V and J genes are TRBV10-3 and TRBJ2-7; 9 nucleotides line up with TRBD2. V dropped 0 bases and J dropped 0; count of bases not matched to a gene: 6. The CDR3 is 17 amino acids. CDR1 ENHRY and CDR2 SYGVKD come from the germline V gene. CDR3 coding DNA: TGTGCCATCAGTGAGTCGGGGACTAGCCGGGGCTCCTACGAGCAGTACTTC. Protein product: CAISESGTSRGSYEQYF.

The genes are TRBV6-5 and TRBJ1-1, with 8 bases identical to TRBD1. Germline loops: CDR1 MNHEY, CDR2 SVGAGI. There are 13 residues in the CDR3. The trim removed 6 bases at V and 3 bases at J, leaving 3 bases unmatched. The CDR3: CASRLGQDTEAFF. CDR3 coding DNA: TGTGCCAGCAGGTTGGGACAGGACACTGAAGCTTTCTTT.

V gene TRBV7-6 combines with J gene TRBJ2-5, with TRBD2 matching 12 bases. The germline V gene encodes CDR1 SGHVS and CDR2 FNYEAQ. CDR3 length: 15 amino acids. Unmatched junction bases numbered 0, after V lost 1 base and J lost 3 bases. This chain's CDR3 is CASSLGLAGEETQYF. CDR3 in DNA: TGTGCCAGCAGCTTAGGACTAGCGGGAGAAGAGACCCAGTACTTC.

The rearrangement links TRBV9 to TRBJ2-1; D uncertain. The V and J ends lost 5 bases and 4 bases respectively, with 19 bases between them. The length of the CDR3 is 16 residues. Germline CDR1 and CDR2: SGDLS and YYNGEE. The CDR3 here is CASRKPRATKYNEQFF. In nucleotides, the CDR3 is TGTGCCAGCAGGAAACCCCGGGCGACCAAGTACAATGAGCAGTTCTTC.

For this clone: Other DNA sequences within the sample encode an identical CDR3. The chain is built from TRBV5-1 and TRBJ2-1; no clear D. CDR3 length: 13 amino acids. With 0 bases removed from V and 3 bases from J, the gap between germline ends came to 4 bases. From germline, CDR1 is SGHRS and CDR2 YFSETQ. The chain's CDR3 is CASSLAVYNEQFF. CDR3 DNA: TGCGCCAGCAGCTTGGCAGTCTACAATGAGCAGTTCTTC.

V usage is TRBV11-3 and J usage is TRBJ2-2, with D hard to call. The CDR3 is 15 amino acids. The V end was cut by 5 bases, the J end by 5 bases, with 15 bases between. In germline, CDR1 is SGHNT, CDR2 YENEEA. The CDR3 here is CASSLSPATTGELFF. As DNA, the CDR3 is TGTGCCAGCAGCCTCTCCCCGGCCACAACCGGGGAGCTGTTTTTT.